Listed here is a single T cell receptor beta chain. The CDR3 extends over 16 amino acids. The germline gives CDR1 KGHSH, CDR2 LQKENI. V shed 2 bases, J shed 1 base, and the junction held 5 bases outside the gene matches. This entry is derived from a study of T cells after posttransplantation cyclophosphamide. Here immunoSEQ multiplex PCR was the method, and the copy in TCRdb shows in-frame clones only, minus some. Among about 52,000 clones listed, 85% to 95% were seen once. Material for sequencing was PBMCs. The chain links TRBV18 to TRBJ1-5, with 7 nucleotides matching TRBD1. This receptor was obtained from a woman in her twenties or thirties in good health and a related stem cell transplant donor. CDR3 in DNA: TGTGCCAGCTCACCAGTCAGGGGGGAAAGCAATCAGCCCCAGCATTTT. It codes for CASSPVRGESNQPQHF.